The 8 T cell receptor beta chains given below trace back to one sample, sequenced in a study of shared clonotypes between healthy human individuals. Sequenced by immunoSEQ multiplex PCR; TCRdb stores in-frame clones only, minus some. There are fewer than 800,000 clones in the sample; roughly nine tenths occur only once, and approximately 25% lies in the top ten. Naive CD8 populations comprised CD45RO-negative cells positively selected for CCR7, excluding terminally differentiated effector memory CD45RA+ cells. Sequencing used naive CD8+ T cells sorted from blood. These receptors came from a man aged 25 to 40 in good health.

The chain combines TRBV14 with TRBJ2-7; TRBD2 might be the D (5 bases). V was pared by 1 base and J by 2 bases, with 12 bases between. Germline CDR1 reads SGHDN; CDR2 reads FVKESK. The CDR3 is 15 amino acids. The CDR3 loop reads CASSQVDGVAYEQYF. The CDR3 DNA reads TGTGCCAGCAGCCAAGTGGACGGGGTGGCCTACGAGCAGTACTTC.

CDR3 residues: CASSPGVRDLNSPLHF. Written as DNA, the CDR3 is TGTGCCAGCTCACCAGGAGTTAGGGACCTCAATTCACCCCTCCACTTT. The chain combines TRBV18 with TRBJ1-6; D is possibly TRBD1 (5 bases). Trimming removed 2 bases from V and 7 bases from J, with 15 bases in between. Germline V gene data show CDR1 as KGHSH and CDR2 as LQKENI. The CDR3 is 16 amino acids. Full variable domain (outside the CDR3, taken from reference TRBV18 and TRBJ1-6): NAGVMQNPRHLVRRRGQEARLRCSPMKGHSHVYWYRQLPEEGLKFMVYLQKENIIDESGMPKERFSAEFPKEGPSILRIQQVVRGDSAAYFCASSPGVRDLNSPLHFGNGTRLTVT.

Points on this clone: Other DNA variants within this sample encode the same CDR3. This chain links TRBV27 with TRBJ2-7; perhaps D is TRBD1 or TRBD2 (5 bases each). Looked up from germline, CDR1 is MNHEY and CDR2 is SMNVEV (reference sequence). The CDR3 is 14 residues long. Trimming stripped 5 bases from V and 0 bases from J, with 11 bases between. Written as DNA, the CDR3 is TGTGCCAGCAGTCCGGGACGGAGCTCCTACGAGCAGTACTTC. It yields the protein CASSPGRSSYEQYF.

CDR3 in DNA: TGTGCCAGCAGCGTAGAACCTAACGCCGGGGAGCTGTTTTTT. This encodes CASSVEPNAGELFF. This rearrangement joins TRBV9 to TRBJ2-2; no firm D call. Trimming left V 0 bases short and J 6 bases short, with 9 bases between. From germline, CDR1 is SGDLS and CDR2 YYNGEE. The CDR3 consists of 14 residues.

This clone was counted a single time. CDR3 nucleotide sequence: TGTGCCAGCAGTTACTCGACTAGCGGGAGGGCAGATACGCAGTATTTT. Its protein product is CASSYSTSGRADTQYF. The rearrangement joins TRBV6-6 to TRBJ2-3; 14 bases are shared with TRBD2. The CDR3 totals 16 residues. The ends lost 0 bases at V and 4 bases at J; junction bases unmatched: 0. Germline values: CDR1 MNHNY, CDR2 SVGAGI (reference sequence).

V and J are TRBV4-1 and TRBJ2-7; the D is unclear. The CDR3 consists of 14 residues. V lost 1 base and J lost 5, with 12 bases in between. Germline loops: CDR1 MGHRA, CDR2 YSYEKL. This CDR3 is CASSQVRNLDEQYF. CDR3 DNA: TGCGCCAGCAGCCAAGTCAGAAACTTAGACGAGCAGTACTTC.

The V gene is TRBV5-1, the J gene TRBJ2-3; the D call may be TRBD1 or TRBD2 (5 bases each). Trimming pared 1 base from V and 2 bases from J, leaving 11 bases between. The CDR3 loop spans 15 amino acids. Per the germline V gene, CDR1 is SGHRS and CDR2 is YFSETQ. The CDR3, as DNA: TGCGCCAGCAGCTTGAGGGACGCAAACACAGATACGCAGTATTTT. Protein product: CASSLRDANTDTQYF.

The chain has TRBV19 and TRBJ2-2; D remains ambiguous. This CDR3 has 14 amino acids. The V and J ends lost 1 base and 1 base respectively, with 4 bases between them. CDR1 and CDR2 (germline): LNHDA, SQIVND (reference sequence). The CDR3 nucleotides read TGTGCCAGTAGTATAGGTGAGAACACCGGGGAGCTGTTTTTT. Translation: CASSIGENTGELFF.